The following is a TCR beta chain sequence with its context. Template material for TCR beta VDJ and CDR3 profiling consisted of genomic DNA. TCRdb recomputed calls from the reads with MiXCR, one row per CDR3 protein. Altogether approximately 190,000 distinct CDR3 sequences are present, roughly half being singletons, with the ten largest covering 9.7%. CD8+CD57+ cell expansion, shown by flow cytometry, had occurred in the patients selected for sequencing. Patients had undergone no therapy by the time their blood was sampled. Trimming pared 8 bases from V and 9 bases from J, leaving 19 bases between. Per germline, CDR1 SGHVS and CDR2 FQNEAQ. CDR3 size: 13 residues. This sample is drawn from a study of CD8+CD57+ T cells in acquired aplastic anemia.

The sequencing sample was made of sorted CD4+, CD8+, or CD8+CD57+ T cells (not recorded which) from PBMCs. The sequence derives from a human donor with aplastic anemia. The chain couples TRBV7-8 to TRBJ1-1; D is unclear. CDR3 DNA: TGTGCCAGCGCAATCTTGGCCCAGAGTCAAGCTTTCTTT. This codes for CASAILAQSQAFF.